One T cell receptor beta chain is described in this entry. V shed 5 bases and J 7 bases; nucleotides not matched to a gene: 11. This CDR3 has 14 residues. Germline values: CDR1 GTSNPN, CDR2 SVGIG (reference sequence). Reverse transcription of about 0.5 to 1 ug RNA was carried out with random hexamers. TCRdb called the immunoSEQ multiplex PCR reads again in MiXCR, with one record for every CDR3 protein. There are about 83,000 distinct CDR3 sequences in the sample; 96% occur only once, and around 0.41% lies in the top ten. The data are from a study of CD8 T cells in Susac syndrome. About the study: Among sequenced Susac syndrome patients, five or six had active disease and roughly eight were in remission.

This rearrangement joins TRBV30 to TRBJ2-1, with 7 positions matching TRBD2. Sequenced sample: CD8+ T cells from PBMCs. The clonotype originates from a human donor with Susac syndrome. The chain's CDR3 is CAWGRRERRNEQFF. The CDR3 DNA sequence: TGTGCCTGGGGACGGCGGGAGAGACGAAATGAGCAGTTCTTC.